This T cell receptor beta chain was sequenced for a study of vaccination and CD4 T cells after COVID-19. Study-wide context: Convalescents were six males and four females, two of them Hispanic.

An Oncomine TCR Beta short-read assay was used to sequence the DNA from cultured CD4+ T cells. Extraction of genomic DNA was performed on cultured CD4+ T cells. TCRdb redid the calling of the PCR reads with MiXCR, one entry per CDR3 protein. The sample records fewer than 15,000 distinct CDR3 sequences, about 32% being singletons. Turning to this clonotype: Its antigen remains unidentified.

This CDR3 is built from 13 residues. The V gene lost 2 bases and the J gene lost 10 bases, with 12 bases spanning the gap. The germline V gene has CDR1 SGHDT and CDR2 YYEEEE. The treatment: roughly 10-day PBMC culture with coronavirus spike peptide pools or control peptides (ViraFEST assay). Negative selection yielded CD4+ T cells from day-10 cultures. The V and J genes are TRBV5-6 and TRBJ1-4; no definite D call. This material consisted of CD4+ T cells from blood, cultured in vitro, taken before SARS-CoV-2 vaccination. The source is a human donor who received a COVID-19 vaccine. This chain's CDR3 is CASSFRPPGKLFF. CDR3 sequence (DNA): TGTGCCAGCAGCTTTCGACCCCCGGGAAAACTGTTTTTT.